The 27 T cell receptor beta chains in this list originate from one sample, sequenced in a study of blood T cell repertoires in COVID-19 (dated by TCRdb to the early 2020s). The library was generated by the immunoSEQ multiplex PCR assay. Sourced from immuneACCESS, this table was stored by TCRdb with only in-frame sequences that have V and J called. A share of the clones is absent; for the studies checked, an unresolved V gene accounts for under half, and the remainder has no known explanation. Present in this sample are hundreds of thousands of clones, around 88% of which were seen just once. The top ten clones comprise 1.3% to 1.5% of the sample. The material sequenced was peripheral blood. Every receptor here comes from an elderly man with acute or convalescent COVID-19.

The gene calls are TRBV10-2 and TRBJ1-5; 8 bases map to TRBD1. Per the germline V gene, CDR1 is WSHSY and CDR2 is SAAADI. V lost 6 bases to trimming and J lost 1 base; unmatched junction nucleotides: 2. The CDR3 is 14 residues long. The DNA for the CDR3 is TGCGCCAGCAGCAGGGGGCTCAGCAATCAGCCCCAGCATTTT. It encodes CASSRGLSNQPQHF.

On this clone: This sample also contains other DNA sequences that code for the same CDR3. The rearrangement uses TRBV9 and TRBJ1-1; 7 nucleotides align to TRBD1. CDR3 length: 14 amino acids. The germline CDR1 and CDR2 sequences are SGDLS and YYNGEE. Trimming at V came to 2 bases and at J to 0 bases, leaving 1 base not matched to a gene. CDR3 sequence: CASSVGQMNTEAFF. Here the CDR3 DNA reads TGTGCCAGCAGCGTGGGACAGATGAACACTGAAGCTTTCTTT.

There are a few counts of this clone. The J gene is TRBJ2-5, the V gene TRBV5-1; 10 bases are a match to TRBD1. Germline V gene sequence: CDR1 SGHRS, CDR2 YFSETQ. V lost 5 bases and J lost 5; bases outside the gene matches: 6. This CDR3 region has 14 residues. CDR3 amino acids: CASRETGGRETQYF. The CDR3 region has the DNA TGCGCCAGCAGAGAGACAGGGGGCCGGGAGACCCAGTACTTC.

This clone appeared a single time. At one boundary the junction diverges from the germline segment, which might be a read error. The V call is TRBV3-1 (or the pseudogene TRBV3-2), the J call TRBJ1-1; a possible D gene is TRBD1 (5 bases). The CDR3 extends over 13 amino acids. Germline assignment: CDR1 LGHDT and CDR2 YNNKEL (reference sequence). The CDR3 loop is CASTQGANTEAFF. DNA of the CDR3: TGTGCCAGCACCCAAGGGGCGAACACTGAAGCTTTCTTT.

The chain is built from TRBV5-1 and TRBJ2-3; D call uncertain. This CDR3 comprises 14 residues. Per the germline V gene, CDR1 is SGHRS and CDR2 is YFSETQ. Between the trimmed V and J ends, which lost 1 base and 0 bases, there was a span of 6 bases. The CDR3 DNA sequence: TGCGCCAGCAGCTTGCGTGTGAGCACAGATACGCAGTATTTT. The encoded protein is CASSLRVSTDTQYF.

A word on this clone: This same CDR3 is encoded by further DNA sequences in the sample. This chain uses TRBV18 with TRBJ2-5; the D is unclear. Trimming pared 1 base from V and 5 bases from J, leaving 5 bases between. The CDR3 has 12 amino acids. The V gene's germline CDR1 is KGHSH and CDR2 LQKENI. The CDR3 nucleotides read TGTGCCAGCTCACCACGAGGTGAGACCCAGTACTTC. Translating it yields CASSPRGETQYF. Full variable domain (rest looked up from reference TRBV18 and TRBJ2-5): NAGVMQNPRHLVRRRGQEARLRCSPMKGHSHVYWYRQLPEEGLKFMVYLQKENIIDESGMPKERFSAEFPKEGPSILRIQQVVRGDSAAYFCASSPRGETQYFGPGTRLLVL.

Concerning this clone: Other DNA sequences in the same sample also yield this CDR3. The chain couples TRBV7-2 to TRBJ1-1; TRBD1 agrees at 7 bases. The V gene end was trimmed by 3 bases and the J gene end by 4 bases; junction bases not matched to a gene: 5. The CDR3 runs 14 residues. From germline, CDR1 is SGHTA and CDR2 FQGNSA. This chain's CDR3 is CASSLAGGSTEAFF. The CDR3 nucleotides read TGTGCCAGCAGCTTGGCAGGGGGAAGCACTGAAGCTTTCTTT.

The V gene is TRBV24-1, the J gene TRBJ2-1, with 7 nucleotides matching TRBD1. This CDR3 spans 15 amino acids. With 4 bases clipped from V and 7 bases from J, the junction kept 9 bases outside the gene matches. Per germline, CDR1 KGHDR and CDR2 SFDVKD. In nucleotides, the CDR3 is TGTGCCACCAGTGAAGCCGGGACAGAGGGTAATGAGCAGTTCTTC. Encoded protein: CATSEAGTEGNEQFF.

This clone was seen a single time. This chain joins TRBV6-5 and TRBJ1-1, with TRBD1 matching 7 bases. The length of the CDR3 is 15 residues. From germline, CDR1 is MNHEY and CDR2 SVGAGI. Trimming took 7 bases from V and 7 from J; bases not matched to a gene: 15. The CDR3 nucleotides read TGTGCCAGCACCGAAAAAACAGGTTCAGGGGGTGAAGCTTTCTTT. Translating it yields CASTEKTGSGGEAFF.

The chain recombines TRBV19 with TRBJ1-3; D gene ambiguous. There are 15 residues in the CDR3. The germline gives CDR1 LNHDA, CDR2 SQIVND (reference sequence). V gave up 5 bases and J gave up 3 bases, with 14 bases separating them. The CDR3 DNA reads as TGTGCCAGTAGTCCCCCCGCCGGGTTTGGAAACACCATATATTTT. Protein: CASSPPAGFGNTIYF.

V usage is TRBV19 and J usage is TRBJ2-7; D is uncertain. Germline V gene lookup returns CDR1 LNHDA and CDR2 SQIVND (reference sequence). This CDR3 has 13 residues. Trimming shortened V by 4 bases and J by 2 bases, and 9 bases separated the two germline ends. CDR3 DNA sequence: TGTGCCAGTAGTAGAGGTAATCCCTACGAGCAGTACTTC. It yields the protein CASSRGNPYEQYF.

The chain has TRBV7-2 and TRBJ2-5, with TRBD2 matching over 8 bases. The CDR3 runs 16 residues. Germline assignment: CDR1 SGHTA and CDR2 FQGNSA. The V segment lost 5 bases and the J segment 2 bases; nucleotides outside the gene matches: 10. CDR3 bases: TGTGCCAGCAGCGCCTCGGGCGGGAGGTTGCAAGAGACCCAGTACTTC. Translating gives CASSASGGRLQETQYF.

The chain employs TRBV2 and TRBJ2-5, with a tentative D call TRBD2 (5 bases). In germline, CDR1 is SNHLY, CDR2 FYNNEI. Trimming left V 6 bases short and J 5 bases short, with 10 bases between. This CDR3 comprises 12 residues. The CDR3 here is CASRLARETQYF. CDR3 nucleotides: TGTGCCAGCAGGCTAGCCCGGGAGACCCAGTACTTC. Looking up the rest from reference TRBV2 and TRBJ2-5 gives the full variable domain: EPEVTQTPSHQVTQMGQEVILRCVPISNHLYFYWYRQILGQKVEFLVSFYNNEISEKSEIFDDQFSVERPDGSNFTLKIRSTKLEDSAMYFCASRLARETQYFGPGTRLLVL.

This clone appeared a few times. The CDR3 bases are TGTGCCAGCAGCTTCCAGGGACAGGGGGCGACCGGGGAGCTGTTTTTT. Protein sequence: CASSFQGQGATGELFF. The chain has TRBV7-2 and TRBJ2-2, with 12 bases identical to TRBD1. The CDR3 runs 16 residues. V shed 3 bases, J shed 5 bases, and the junction held 4 bases outside the gene matches. CDR1 and CDR2 (germline): SGHTA, FQGNSA.

The chain carries TRBV6-5 and TRBJ1-5, with 11 bases lining up with TRBD1. With V trimmed by 6 bases and J by 3 bases, 4 bases remained unmatched. Germline CDR1 MNHEY, CDR2 SVGAGI. The CDR3 is 15 residues long. CDR3 loop: CASSRTGGLNQPQHF. The CDR3 coding sequence is TGTGCCAGCAGCCGGACAGGGGGCCTCAATCAGCCCCAGCATTTT.

This chain uses TRBV27 with TRBJ2-5; 7 bases line up with TRBD2. CDR3 size: 14 residues. Germline values: CDR1 MNHEY, CDR2 SMNVEV (reference sequence). The V gene end was trimmed by 5 bases and the J gene end by 3 bases; junction bases not matched to a gene: 6. The CDR3 DNA reads TGTGCCAGCAGTCCCCTAGCGGTAAAAGAGACCCAGTACTTC. It yields the protein CASSPLAVKETQYF.

The chain recombines TRBV7-9 with TRBJ1-2, with a possible D match to TRBD1 (5 bases). Germline-derived CDR1 and CDR2 are SEHNR and FQNEAQ (reference sequence). The CDR3 covers 17 residues. The ends were cut back, 5 bases at V and 0 bases at J, with 19 bases in the middle. CDR3 sequence: CASSRGGDRGANYGYTF. In nucleotides, the CDR3 is TGTGCCAGCAGCCGCGGAGGGGACCGCGGTGCTAACTATGGCTACACCTTC.

V usage is TRBV6-1 and J usage is TRBJ1-1, with 12 positions matching TRBD1. Per germline, CDR1 MNHNS and CDR2 SASEGT. The CDR3 loop spans 16 amino acids. The V gene end was trimmed by 1 base and the J gene end by 5 bases; junction bases not matched to a gene: 5. The CDR3 DNA reads TGTGCCAGCAGTGAAGGGGACAGGGGGCGAGGAACTGAAGCTTTCTTT. This gives the protein CASSEGDRGRGTEAFF.

This rearrangement joins TRBV7-3 to TRBJ2-3, with D perhaps matching TRBD2 (6 bases). Germline values: CDR1 SGHTA, CDR2 FQGTGA. Trimming took off 5 bases at V and 6 bases at J, with 18 bases between the two ends. This CDR3 has 15 residues. The DNA of the CDR3 is TGTGCCAGCAGCCCGCGAAATGAGGCGGGGGATACGCAGTATTTT. It specifies CASSPRNEAGDTQYF.

The V gene is TRBV19, the J gene TRBJ2-7; 9 bases are a match to TRBD2. Trimming at V came to 2 bases and at J to 5 bases, leaving 7 bases not matched to a gene. CDR1 and CDR2 from the germline V gene are LNHDA and SQIVND (reference sequence). The length of the CDR3 is 15 residues. DNA for the CDR3: TGTGCCAGTAGTATAAGGTCTAGCGGGACCCACGAGCAGTACTTC. Protein: CASSIRSSGTHEQYF.

CDR3 in DNA: TGTGCCAGCAGCCGGGGACTAGCGGACTCCCGGGAGACCCAGTACTTC. Its protein is CASSRGLADSRETQYF. This chain joins TRBV3-1 (or the pseudogene TRBV3-2) and TRBJ2-5; TRBD2 aligns across 11 bases. Unmatched junction bases numbered 9, after V lost 4 bases and J lost 5 bases. Germline V gene lookup returns CDR1 LGHDT and CDR2 YNNKEL (reference sequence). This CDR3 is built from 16 residues.

The CDR3 protein is CASSLAPGSYEQYF. The CDR3 nucleotides read TGTGCCAGCAGCTTAGCTCCAGGGTCCTACGAGCAGTACTTC. The rearrangement joins TRBV7-3 to TRBJ2-7; possible D gene TRBD1, 5 bases. Trimming removed 2 bases at V and 1 base at J, with 9 bases between. Germline loops: CDR1 SGHTA, CDR2 FQGTGA. CDR3 length: 14 amino acids. The variable domain in full, with the rest retrieved from reference TRBV7-3 and TRBJ2-7, is GAGVSQTPSNKVTEKGKYVELRCDPISGHTALYWYRQSLGQGPEFLIYFQGTGAADDSGLPNDRFFAVRPEGSVSTLKIQRTERGDSAVYLCASSLAPGSYEQYFGPGTRLTVT.

The chain couples TRBV14 to TRBJ2-3; D is undetermined. V lost 1 base, J lost 0 bases, and 11 bases lay in between. The CDR3 loop spans 16 amino acids. The V gene's germline CDR1 is SGHDN and CDR2 FVKESK. CDR3 sequence (DNA): TGTGCCAGCAGCCAAGCTGGGCCCCCTAGCACAGATACGCAGTATTTT. Translated, it gives CASSQAGPPSTDTQYF.

The chain couples TRBV19 to TRBJ1-5; 7 bases map to TRBD1. Germline trimming cut 7 bases from V and 4 bases from J; bases unmatched to any gene: 7. Germline V lookup: CDR1 LNHDA, CDR2 SQIVND (reference sequence). The CDR3 consists of 14 residues. CDR3 sequence reads: CASTTGQTNQPQHF. The CDR3, as DNA: TGTGCCAGTACCACGGGACAGACTAATCAGCCCCAGCATTTT. The complete variable domain, with remaining parts taken from reference TRBV19 and TRBJ1-5, reads DGGITQSPKYLFRKEGQNVTLSCEQNLNHDAMYWYRQDPGQGLRLIYYSQIVNDFQKGDIAEGYSVSREKKESFPLTVTSAQKNPTAFYLCASTTGQTNQPQHFGDGTRLSIL.

The CDR3 DNA reads as TGTGCCAGCAGCATGGACAGCCTCACCGGGGAGCTGTTTTTT. Translated, it gives CASSMDSLTGELFF. The V call is TRBV25-1, the J call TRBJ2-2, with D perhaps matching TRBD1 (6 bases). The germline V and J ends were trimmed by 6 bases and 4 bases, with 12 bases remaining between them. The CDR3 totals 14 residues. In germline, CDR1 is MGHDK, CDR2 SYGVNS.

The rearrangement links TRBV29-1 to TRBJ2-3; 9 bases map to TRBD1. The V gene end was trimmed by 5 bases and the J gene end by 5 bases; junction bases not matched to a gene: 5. Germline CDR1 is SQVTM and CDR2 is ANQGSEA. The CDR3 covers 13 residues. The CDR3 DNA sequence: TGCAGCGTTCTACAGGGGGCGGGAGATACGCAGTATTTT. Its translation is CSVLQGAGDTQYF.

This clone was seen more than once but under ten times. This chain joins TRBV29-1 and TRBJ1-2, with D possibly being TRBD1 (5 bases). The ends were cut back, 6 bases at V and 3 bases at J, with 14 bases in the middle. This CDR3 region has 13 residues. Germline-derived CDR1 and CDR2 are SQVTM and ANQGSEA. The CDR3 sequence: CSVLGAGYYGYTF. The CDR3 DNA follows: TGCAGCGTCCTAGGGGCAGGGTACTATGGCTACACCTTC.